The entry that follows covers one TCR beta chain sequence. Its antigen is currently unknown. A read error may account for a junction end that differs from germline. CDR3 length: 18 residues. A modified ARM-PCR protocol with three rounds of nested PCR amplified TCRbeta. TCRdb reanalysed the multiplex PCR reads using MiXCR and keeps one entry per CDR3 protein. The repertoire holds under 150,000 distinct CDR3 sequences, with roughly 66% as singletons. The data were taken from a study of tumor and adjacent non-tumor tissue in lung cancer. In the study overall: Patients comprised about a dozen adenocarcinoma, a couple of squamous cell carcinoma and 1 small cell lung cancer.

This sample's RNA came from whole unsorted tissue. Chemotherapy-naive patients with new lung cancer underwent thoracic surgery in China, August–November 2014. Study results and limitations: Compared with tumor, normal lung showed significantly lower TCR diversity. Higher tumor TCR diversity was associated with shorter survival.

The clonotype comes from a man aged 55-75 years with small cell lung cancer. The sequenced sample consisted of lung tumor tissue. The rearrangement uses TRBV12-3 or TRBV12-4 and TRBJ2-1; 7 bases are a match to TRBD2. This CDR3 is CAISPGLTGGYPYNEQFF. The DNA of the CDR3 is TGTGCCATCAGTCCGGGACTAACGGGAGGCTACCCCTACAATGAGCAGTTCTTC.